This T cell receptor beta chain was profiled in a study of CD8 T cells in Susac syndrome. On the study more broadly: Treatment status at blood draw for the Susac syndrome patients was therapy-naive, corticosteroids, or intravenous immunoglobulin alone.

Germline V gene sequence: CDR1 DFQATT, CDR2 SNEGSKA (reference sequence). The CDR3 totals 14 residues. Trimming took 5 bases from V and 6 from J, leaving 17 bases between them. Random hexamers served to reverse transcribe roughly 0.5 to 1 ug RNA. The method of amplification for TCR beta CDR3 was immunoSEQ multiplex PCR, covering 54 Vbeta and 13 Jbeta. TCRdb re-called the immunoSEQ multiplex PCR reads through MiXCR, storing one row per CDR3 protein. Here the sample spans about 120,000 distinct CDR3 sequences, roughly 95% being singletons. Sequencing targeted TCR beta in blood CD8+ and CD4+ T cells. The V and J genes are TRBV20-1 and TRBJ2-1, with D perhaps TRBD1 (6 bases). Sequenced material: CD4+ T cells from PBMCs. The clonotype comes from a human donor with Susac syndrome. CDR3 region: CSAVTGSGGNEQFF. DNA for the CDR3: TGCAGTGCTGTAACAGGGTCTGGGGGCAATGAGCAGTTCTTC.